The 8 T cell receptor beta chains below all came from one sample that was sequenced in a study of tumor-infiltrating lymphocytes in localized non-small cell lung cancer (dated by TCRdb to the early 2020s). The method was the immunoSEQ multiplex PCR assay. TCRdb limited this immuneACCESS table to in-frame rearrangements with V and J called. A share of clones is missing; checked studies link under half to unresolved V genes, and the rest is unexplained. Recorded for this sample are about 13,000 clones; 68% of them occurred a single time. The top ten clonotypes cover roughly 9% of the sample. The specimen was lung tumor tissue. These receptor sequences come from a human donor with non-small cell lung cancer.

By frequency in the sample, this clone is medium-sized. The chain couples TRBV6-1 to TRBJ1-1; D is perhaps TRBD1 (6 bases). The CDR3 runs to 14 residues. Germline values: CDR1 MNHNS, CDR2 SASEGT. V was pared by 8 bases and J by 2 bases, with 15 bases between. The DNA of the CDR3 is TGTGCCAGCGGCAGCAGGGGTTTTAACACTGAAGCTTTCTTT. Translating gives CASGSRGFNTEAFF.

The chain employs TRBV5-1 and TRBJ2-1; D call uncertain. Germline CDR1 and CDR2: SGHRS and YFSETQ. The V end was cut by 0 bases, the J end by 0 bases, with 4 bases between. The CDR3 length is 14 residues. Written as DNA, the CDR3 is TGCGCCAGCAGCTTGGACGGCTCCTACAATGAGCAGTTCTTC. Translated: CASSLDGSYNEQFF.

The gene calls are TRBV9 and TRBJ2-5; TRBD1 matches at 8 bases. CDR1 SGDLS and CDR2 YYNGEE come from the germline V gene. This CDR3 contains 14 residues. After removal of 3 bases from V and 1 base from J, the junction contained 2 bases not matched to a gene. CDR3 region: CASSGTGTQETQYF. CDR3 DNA: TGTGCCAGCAGCGGGACAGGGACCCAAGAGACCCAGTACTTC.

This chain connects TRBV10-3 to TRBJ1-2; 8 bases line up with TRBD1. Germline loops: CDR1 ENHRY, CDR2 SYGVKD. Losses at the gene ends were 6 bases for V and 6 bases for J; bases not matched to a gene: 3. This CDR3 region has 12 residues. The CDR3 DNA reads TGTGCCATCAGGGACAGGGTTGATGGCTACACCTTC. Its translation: CAIRDRVDGYTF.

The rearrangement uses TRBV5-1 and TRBJ2-5; D gene ambiguous. The length of the CDR3 is 17 residues. Germline assignment: CDR1 SGHRS and CDR2 YFSETQ. With 0 bases removed from V and 2 bases from J, the gap between germline ends came to 17 bases. Written as DNA, the CDR3 is TGCGCCAGCAGCTTGGCGTCAGGAGAGGTTGGACAAGAGACCCAGTACTTC. The encoded protein is CASSLASGEVGQETQYF. Together with reference TRBV5-1 and TRBJ2-5, the CDR3 gives the full variable domain: KAGVTQTPRYLIKTRGQQVTLSCSPISGHRSVSWYQQTPGQGLQFLFEYFSETQRNKGNFPGRFSGRQFSNSRSEMNVSTLELGDSALYLCASSLASGEVGQETQYFGPGTRLLVL.

V usage is TRBV5-8 and J usage is TRBJ2-7, with 11 bases fitting TRBD1. This CDR3 is 14 amino acids long. Per germline, CDR1 SGHTS and CDR2 YDEGEE. V lost 4 bases, J lost 4 bases, and 4 bases stayed unmatched. CDR3 bases: TGTGCCAGCAGCACCGGACAGGGGGCGTACGAGCAGTACTTC. Translated: CASSTGQGAYEQYF.

J is TRBJ2-5 and V is TRBV11-2; no clear D. This CDR3 region has 15 residues. The V gene lost 0 bases and the J gene lost 0 bases, with 8 bases spanning the gap. Germline V gene lookup returns CDR1 SGHAT and CDR2 FQNNGV. Written as DNA, the CDR3 is TGTGCCAGCAGCTTAGACGGGCGGTACCAAGAGACCCAGTACTTC. Translating gives CASSLDGRYQETQYF. The variable domain in full, with the rest retrieved from reference TRBV11-2 and TRBJ2-5, is EAGVAQSPRYKIIEKRQSVAFWCNPISGHATLYWYQQILGQGPKLLIQFQNNGVVDDSQLPKDRFSAERLKGVDSTLKIQPAKLEDSAVYLCASSLDGRYQETQYFGPGTRLLVL.

The gene calls are TRBV15 and TRBJ1-2; D uncertain. V dropped 3 bases and J dropped 6 bases, with 11 bases sitting between them. The CDR3 extends over 13 amino acids. From germline, CDR1 is LNHNV and CDR2 YYDKDF (reference sequence). The CDR3 nucleotides read TGTGCCACCAGCAGGGGATCCCGGGATGGCTACACCTTC. It yields the protein CATSRGSRDGYTF.